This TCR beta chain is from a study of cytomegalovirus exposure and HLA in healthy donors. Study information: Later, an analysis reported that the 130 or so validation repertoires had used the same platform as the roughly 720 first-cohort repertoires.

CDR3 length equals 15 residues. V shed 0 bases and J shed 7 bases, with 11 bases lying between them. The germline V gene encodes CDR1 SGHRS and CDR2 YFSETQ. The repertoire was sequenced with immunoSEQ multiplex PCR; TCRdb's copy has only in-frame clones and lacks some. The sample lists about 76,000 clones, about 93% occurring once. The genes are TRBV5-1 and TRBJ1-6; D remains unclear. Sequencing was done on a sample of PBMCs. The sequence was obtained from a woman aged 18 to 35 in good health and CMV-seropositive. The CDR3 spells CASSLDLGANSPLHF. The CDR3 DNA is TGCGCCAGCAGCTTGGACTTGGGAGCAAATTCACCCCTCCACTTT.